These 8 T cell receptor beta chains came from one sample sequenced in a study of OX40 agonist ivuxolimab in advanced cancers. This table comes from immunoSEQ multiplex PCR, and its TCRdb copy is limited to in-frame clones, with some not included. Among tens of thousands of clones listed, approximately 86% were seen once. The input for sequencing was CD4+ or CD8+ T cells sorted from blood, taken in a trial of the OX40 agonist ivuxolimab. The receptor source for this set is an adult with an advanced solid tumor such as melanoma, head and neck, liver or kidney cancer.

The chain uses TRBV6-5 and TRBJ1-2, with TRBD1 as a possible D gene (6 bases). The CDR3 is 14 residues long. The V gene's germline CDR1 is MNHEY and CDR2 SVGAGI. The germline V and J ends were trimmed by 2 bases and 6 bases, with 13 bases remaining between them. CDR3 protein: CASSYRGARDGYTF. CDR3 bases: TGTGCCAGCAGTTACAGGGGGGCGCGTGATGGCTACACCTTC.

This rearrangement joins TRBV19 to TRBJ2-1; 7 nucleotides align to TRBD2. V dropped 6 bases and J dropped 0; count of bases not matched to a gene: 5. CDR1 is LNHDA and CDR2 is SQIVND in the germline V gene (reference sequence). There are 15 residues in the CDR3. In nucleotides, the CDR3 is TGTGCCAGTAGATTCGGGGGGAGCTCCTACAATGAGCAGTTCTTC. Its protein is CASRFGGSSYNEQFF.

V is TRBV30 and J is TRBJ2-4; TRBD2 is a possible D gene (6 bases). Trimming left V 0 bases short and J 3 bases short, with 9 bases between. Germline CDR1 reads GTSNPN; CDR2 reads SVGIG (reference sequence). The CDR3 spans 14 residues. CDR3 DNA sequence: TGTGCCTGGAGTGTGGGAGGCCGCAAAAACATTCAGTACTTC. It yields the protein CAWSVGGRKNIQYF.

This chain joins TRBV25-1 and TRBJ2-7; 15 bases agree with TRBD2. With V trimmed by 4 bases and J by 3 bases, 10 bases remained unmatched. Germline V gene sequence: CDR1 MGHDK, CDR2 SYGVNS. CDR3 length equals 18 residues. Written as DNA, the CDR3 is TGTGCCAGCAGTGGTCCCAGGACTAGCGGGAGGGCGTTCTACGAGCAGTACTTC. This encodes CASSGPRTSGRAFYEQYF.

V usage is TRBV5-1 and J usage is TRBJ1-2; D is possibly TRBD1 (5 bases). CDR3 size: 14 residues. Germline CDR1 is SGHRS and CDR2 is YFSETQ. Deletions cut 2 bases from V and 4 bases from J, with 12 bases between. The CDR3 protein is CASSFVGGAYGYTF. The CDR3 region has the DNA TGCGCCAGCAGCTTCGTTGGGGGTGCCTATGGCTACACCTTC. The entire variable domain, with the rest obtained from reference TRBV5-1 and TRBJ1-2, is as follows: KAGVTQTPRYLIKTRGQQVTLSCSPISGHRSVSWYQQTPGQGLQFLFEYFSETQRNKGNFPGRFSGRQFSNSRSEMNVSTLELGDSALYLCASSFVGGAYGYTFGSGTRLTVV.

This chain connects TRBV28 to TRBJ2-3; possibly TRBD1 for D (6 bases). The V gene's germline CDR1 is MDHEN and CDR2 SYDVKM. V dropped 4 bases and J dropped 8 bases, with 16 bases sitting between them. The CDR3 runs 14 residues. The CDR3 DNA reads TGTGCCAGCAGTTCACAGGGTTCAGTGAGTACGCAGTATTTT. Protein sequence: CASSSQGSVSTQYF.

This chain connects TRBV7-3 to TRBJ2-5; TRBD1 agrees at 9 bases. This CDR3 has 16 amino acids. Germline V gives CDR1 SGHTA, CDR2 FQGTGA. Unmatched junction bases numbered 8, after V lost 4 bases and J lost 2 bases. The CDR3 nucleotides are TGTGCCAGCAGCTATACCGGGACAGGGTCGCAAGAGACCCAGTACTTC. This gives the protein CASSYTGTGSQETQYF.

J is TRBJ1-2 and V is TRBV6-1, with 9 bases matching TRBD1. The V segment lost 4 bases and the J segment 4 bases; nucleotides outside the gene matches: 4. This CDR3 is built from 14 residues. Germline CDR1 reads MNHNS; CDR2 reads SASEGT. DNA of the CDR3: TGTGCCAGCAGTGGGAGACAGGGGGGCTATGGCTACACCTTC. It translates to CASSGRQGGYGYTF.